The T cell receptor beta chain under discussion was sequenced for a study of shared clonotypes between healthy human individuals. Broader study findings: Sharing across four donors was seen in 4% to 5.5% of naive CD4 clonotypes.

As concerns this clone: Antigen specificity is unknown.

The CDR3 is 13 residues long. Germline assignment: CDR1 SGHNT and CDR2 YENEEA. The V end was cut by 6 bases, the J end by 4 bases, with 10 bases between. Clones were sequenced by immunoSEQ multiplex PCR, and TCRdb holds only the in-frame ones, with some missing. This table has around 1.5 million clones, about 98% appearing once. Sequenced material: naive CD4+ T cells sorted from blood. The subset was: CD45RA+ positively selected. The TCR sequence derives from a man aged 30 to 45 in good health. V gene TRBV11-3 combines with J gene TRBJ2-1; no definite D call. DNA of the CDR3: TGTGCCAGCAGTTTTACAACTTACAATGAGCAGTTCTTC. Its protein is CASSFTTYNEQFF.